This T cell receptor beta chain comes out of a study of blood T cell repertoires in COVID-19. Study-wide context: The study drew acute and convalescent COVID-19 samples from the United States, Italy and Spain. T cells, B-cell-depleted T cells, or PBMCs supplied cDNA or gDNA.

This CDR3 is 16 amino acids long. In germline, CDR1 is SGHTA, CDR2 FQGNSA. J was trimmed by 3 bases and V by 4 bases; bases with no gene match: 6. In the original analysis: Reference gene primers were amplified, and this amplification served to estimate nucleated cell counts. Libraries were prepared by immunoSEQ multiplex PCR; TCRdb keeps only in-frame clonotypes and omits some of them. From that table come the V and J calls and clone size; the DNA was used to work out D and trimming. Among under 100,000 clones listed, around 81% were seen once. Material: peripheral blood. The sequence derives from a man between 45 and 60 years old with acute or convalescent COVID-19. The rearrangement joins TRBV7-2 to TRBJ2-7; TRBD2 aligns across 13 bases. CDR3 nucleotide sequence: TGTGCCAGCAGCTCGATACTAGCGGGAGGGCTCTACGAGCAGTACTTC. This encodes CASSSILAGGLYEQYF.